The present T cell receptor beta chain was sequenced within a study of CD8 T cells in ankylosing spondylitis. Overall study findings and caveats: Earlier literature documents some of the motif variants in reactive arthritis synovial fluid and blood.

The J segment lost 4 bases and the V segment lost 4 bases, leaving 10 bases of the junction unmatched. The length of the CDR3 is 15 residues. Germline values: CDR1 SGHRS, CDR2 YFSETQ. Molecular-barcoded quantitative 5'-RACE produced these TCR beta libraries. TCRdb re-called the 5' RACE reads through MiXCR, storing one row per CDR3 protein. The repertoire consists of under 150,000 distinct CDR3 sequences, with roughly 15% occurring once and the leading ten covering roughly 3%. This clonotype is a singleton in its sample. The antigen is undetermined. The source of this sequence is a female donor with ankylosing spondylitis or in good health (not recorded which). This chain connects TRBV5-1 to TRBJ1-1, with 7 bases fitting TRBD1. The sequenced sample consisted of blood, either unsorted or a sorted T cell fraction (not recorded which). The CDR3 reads CASSPGDRAGTEAFF. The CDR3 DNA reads TGCGCCAGCAGCCCAGGAGACAGGGCGGGCACTGAAGCTTTCTTT.